This record looks at one T cell receptor beta chain sequence and its context. The antigen is undetermined. Using immunoSEQ multiplex PCR, the repertoire was profiled, and TCRdb retains in-frame clones only, with some absent. This sample has approximately 10,000 clones, with approximately 55% found just once. The data were obtained in a study of T cell clonotyping in hematopoietic cell transplantation. Study results and caveats: Graft donor and pretransplant recipient Inverse Simpson Index values predicted broader posttransplant TCR diversity. At the given depth, recipient repertoires were over 97% de novo clonotypes. Recipient TCR diversity dropped after transplant; expanded clonotypes rose from day 30 to 180.

V lost 0 bases and J 9 bases, leaving 6 bases between the germline ends. This CDR3 contains 11 residues. Per germline, CDR1 SQVTM and CDR2 ANQGSEA. Blood collection times were about day -28 and days 30, 100, 180 posttransplant. The origin of this receptor is a female patient aged 45-60 years who had an allogeneic stem cell transplant from an unrelated donor, so the T cells may come from the graft donor. Some clones in this sample may be carry-over from other donors' samples. Sequences were derived from peripheral blood mononuclear cells, sampled 100 days after allogeneic stem cell transplant. This chain connects TRBV29-1 to TRBJ2-1; D unclear. The CDR3 DNA reads TGCAGCGTTGAAGACGGTGGTGAGCAGTTCTTC. It is translated as CSVEDGGEQFF.